The clone carrying this T cell receptor (beta chain) has just a few counts. Germline CDR1 is SQVTM and CDR2 is ANQGSEA. V lost 2 bases to trimming and J lost 2 bases, with 10 bases between them. The CDR3 spans 13 residues. Time point indicated: persistent/refractory GD, antithyroid drugs over 5 years with positive TRAb. RNA isolated from PBMCs was used to make the TCR library. The sample originates from a study of regulatory T cells in long-lasting Graves disease. With iRepertoire HTBI primers and Arm-PCR of CDR3 regions, TCR beta libraries were built. TCRdb itself ran the multiplex PCR reads through MiXCR, one entry per CDR3 protein. The sample has roughly 500,000 distinct CDR3 sequences, less than 25% seen once.

This sequence originates from a female donor with Graves disease. Here the sequenced sample was peripheral blood mononuclear cells (PBMCs), taken when the disease was refractory, from a patient treated with antithyroid drugs. The V gene is TRBV29-1, the J gene TRBJ2-7; no definite D call. The CDR3 DNA reads TGCAGCGTTGAAACGGCGGTCGCCTACGAGCAGTACTTC. Translating it yields CSVETAVAYEQYF.